Shown below are 8 T cell receptor beta chains from a single sample sequenced in a study of T cell clonality in common variable immunodeficiency. Some clones are missing from TCRdb's copy, which holds only in-frame ones; the method was immunoSEQ multiplex PCR. Found here are some 50,000 clones, no singletons; the ten largest cover roughly 6%. The sample taken for sequencing was peripheral blood mononuclear cells. These receptors all come from a person aged 18-70 years in good health.

This clone was found many times. Read data end 3 residues before the CDR3 end; the end is taken from the germline J gene. V usage is TRBV10-3 and J usage is TRBJ1-1; a possible D gene is TRBD1 (6 bases). CDR1 ENHRY and CDR2 SYGVKD come from the germline V gene. This CDR3 is 12 amino acids long. The germline V and J ends were trimmed by 6 bases and 4 bases, with 9 bases remaining between them. CDR3 residues: CAIRGRGTEAFF. The CDR3 bases that were read are TGTGCCATCAGAGGCAGGGGCACTGAA.

There are many counts of this clone. The observed sequence ends 3 residues before the CDR3 terminus, with the missing tail filled in from the germline J gene. V usage is TRBV5-1 and J usage is TRBJ2-7; TRBD1 matches at 7 bases. Germline V CDR1 and CDR2: SGHRS, YFSETQ. This CDR3 region has 15 residues. Trimming cost V 0 bases and J 3 bases; bases outside gene matches: 6. The CDR3 bases that were read are TGCGCCAGCAGCTTGGGGCTGGGACAGAACTACGAG. Translation: CASSLGLGQNYE. The entire CDR3 reads CASSLGLGQNYEQYF. The variable domain in full, with the rest retrieved from reference TRBV5-1 and TRBJ2-7, is KAGVTQTPRYLIKTRGQQVTLSCSPISGHRSVSWYQQTPGQGLQFLFEYFSETQRNKGNFPGRFSGRQFSNSRSEMNVSTLELGDSALYLCASSLGLGQNYEQYFGPGTRLTVT.

Of note for this clone: The read comes to an end 3 residues before the CDR3 does, leaving the germline J gene to fill in the end. The chain uses TRBV5-8 and TRBJ2-7; D might be TRBD1 (6 bases). The CDR3 has 13 residues. V was trimmed by 4 bases and J by 6 bases, leaving 14 bases between them. The germline CDR1 and CDR2 sequences are SGHTS and YDEGEE. The sequenced part of the CDR3 DNA is TGTGCCAGCAGCATTGGGGGCAGTCGCGAG. Protein product: CASSIGGSRE. The entire CDR3 is CASSIGGSREQYF.

At least ten counts were recorded for this clone. CDR3 DNA (partial): TGTGCCTGGAGTGCAAAAGACAGGGGAGGTAGCAATCAGCCC. It is translated as CAWSAKDRGGSNQP. The CDR3 in full is CAWSAKDRGGSNQPQHF. The chain joins TRBV30 to TRBJ1-5; 8 bases map to TRBD1. The read comes to an end 3 residues before the CDR3 does, leaving the germline J gene to fill in the end. The V gene's germline CDR1 is GTSNPN and CDR2 SVGIG (reference sequence). The CDR3 totals 17 residues. Losses at the gene ends were 1 base for V and 0 bases for J; bases not matched to a gene: 8.

This clone has at least ten counts. The CDR3 goes on 3 residues after the read ends, and that part is filled in from the germline J gene. The rearrangement joins TRBV5-6 to TRBJ2-5; a possible D gene is TRBD1 (5 bases). The CDR3 runs to 14 residues. V was cut by 1 base and J by 5 bases, with 12 bases left in between. CDR1 is SGHDT, CDR2 YYEEEE, per germline. CDR3 sequence reads: CASSLLKGRETQYF. CDR3 DNA (partial): TGTGCCAGCAGCTTGCTGAAGGGGCGGGAGACC.

This clone has ten or more counts. The CDR3 extends 3 residues past the end of the read, so its final part is completed from the germline J gene. The chain has TRBV4-2 and TRBJ1-4; D is possibly TRBD1 (6 bases). The CDR3 consists of 17 residues. The germline V gene encodes CDR1 LGHNA and CDR2 YNFKEQ. Trimming removed 3 bases at V and 3 bases at J, with 17 bases between. The CDR3 DNA, read in part, is TGTGCCAGCAGCCATACAGTACAGGGCCCCCCTAATGAAAAA. As protein: CASSHTVQGPPNEK. The full CDR3 reads CASSHTVQGPPNEKLFF.

With regard to this clone: Sequencing ends 3 residues short of the CDR3 end; the germline J gene provides the rest. The chain has TRBV11-2 and TRBJ1-1; no definite D call. This CDR3 has 14 amino acids. V lost 1 base, J lost 1 base, and 7 bases lay in between. CDR1 is SGHAT and CDR2 is FQNNGV in the germline V gene. The CDR3 DNA, read in part, is TGTGCCAGCAGCTTAGGCTGGCAGAACACTGAA. Protein product: CASSLGWQNTE. The whole CDR3 sequence reads CASSLGWQNTEAFF.

This clone was found many times. The CDR3 sequence is CASSRRTGDYGYTF. The CDR3 DNA, read in part, is TGTGCCAGCAGTCGAAGGACAGGGGACTATGGC. V and J are TRBV12-3 or TRBV12-4 and TRBJ1-2; TRBD1 matches at 9 bases. The read comes to an end 3 residues before the CDR3 does, leaving the germline J gene to fill in the end. The CDR3 covers 14 residues. V lost 5 bases and J lost 3; bases outside the gene matches: 4.